The 19 T cell receptor beta chains presented below share a single source sample, sequenced in a study of blood T cell repertoires in COVID-19. Sequenced by immunoSEQ multiplex PCR; TCRdb stores in-frame clones only, minus some. The repertoire holds roughly 59,000 clones, with 65% to 85% as singletons. The sample comprised peripheral blood. The receptor set was obtained from a woman in her forties or fifties with active or convalescent COVID-19.

This clone showed up just a few times. V is TRBV6-2 or TRBV6-3 and J is TRBJ1-1; perhaps TRBD1 as D (6 bases). The germline gives CDR1 MNHEY, CDR2 SVGEGT. Trimming cost V 2 bases and J 6 bases, with 28 bases left between them. This CDR3 is built from 19 residues. CDR3 loop: CASSYLATQSGEEEAEAFF. The CDR3, as DNA: TGTGCCAGCAGTTACCTTGCAACACAATCAGGGGAAGAGGAGGCTGAAGCTTTCTTT.

This clone was picked up one time. The chain combines TRBV6-2 or TRBV6-3 with TRBJ2-2; D is ambiguous. Germline loops: CDR1 MNHEY, CDR2 SVGEGT. The CDR3 has 11 amino acids. V was pared by 3 bases and J by 7 bases, with 3 bases between. Written as DNA, the CDR3 is TGTGCCAGCAGTTATATCGGGGAGCTGTTTTTT. Residues: CASSYIGELFF.

J is TRBJ2-2 and V is TRBV5-1; weak D call: TRBD2 (6 bases). The CDR3 is 16 residues long. Trimming pared 4 bases from V and 3 bases from J, leaving 16 bases between. Germline assignment: CDR1 SGHRS and CDR2 YFSETQ. CDR3 amino acids: CASSRVQGGDTGELFF. The CDR3 DNA is TGCGCCAGCAGCCGGGTCCAGGGAGGAGACACCGGGGAGCTGTTTTTT.

The V call is TRBV9, the J call TRBJ2-3; no clear D. The CDR3 is made up of 15 amino acids. Germline CDR1 reads SGDLS; CDR2 reads YYNGEE. With 4 bases removed from V and 2 bases from J, the gap between germline ends came to 14 bases. The CDR3 nucleotides read TGTGCCAGCAGCAACCCCACAGCTACCACAGATACGCAGTATTTT. Protein: CASSNPTATTDTQYF.

The chain recombines TRBV5-1 with TRBJ2-7, with a weak D call TRBD1 (6 bases). Germline lookup yields CDR1 SGHRS and CDR2 YFSETQ. Trimming removed 4 bases from V and 5 bases from J, with 10 bases in between. The CDR3 has 12 amino acids. The CDR3 DNA reads as TGCGCCAGCAGCGAGCCAGGGGACGAGCAGTACTTC. Translating gives CASSEPGDEQYF.

This clone was counted only a few times. The gene calls are TRBV5-5 and TRBJ1-2; D not resolved. V gave up 0 bases and J gave up 7 bases, with 7 bases separating them. Looked up from germline, CDR1 is SGHKS and CDR2 is YYEKEE (reference sequence). CDR3 length equals 12 residues. CDR3 bases: TGTGCCAGCAGCTTGGATGTATTTGGCTACACCTTC. Its protein is CASSLDVFGYTF.

This clone was detected once. The junction departs from the called germline gene at one end, perhaps through a read error. The gene calls are TRBV10-3 and TRBJ2-1; 9 bases are a match to TRBD2. This CDR3 region has 11 residues. The germline CDR1 and CDR2 sequences are ENHRY and SYGVKD. The CDR3: CAISLAGTSVF. The CDR3 nucleotides read TGTGCCATCTCTCTAGCGGGAACGTCGGTCTTC.

This chain joins TRBV2 and TRBJ1-5, with 7 bases matching TRBD1. Germline V gene data show CDR1 as SNHLY and CDR2 as FYNNEI. This CDR3 has 14 residues. V lost 6 bases and J lost 5; bases outside the gene matches: 7. CDR3 protein: CASRAGTAYQPQHF. For the CDR3, the DNA is TGTGCCAGCAGGGCAGGGACAGCCTATCAGCCCCAGCATTTT. The full variable domain, its missing parts supplied by reference TRBV2 and TRBJ1-5, is EPEVTQTPSHQVTQMGQEVILRCVPISNHLYFYWYRQILGQKVEFLVSFYNNEISEKSEIFDDQFSVERPDGSNFTLKIRSTKLEDSAMYFCASRAGTAYQPQHFGDGTRLSIL.

The V call is TRBV14, the J call TRBJ2-7; TRBD2 aligns across 8 bases. Germline V CDR1 and CDR2: SGHDN, FVKESK. CDR3 length: 15 residues. The J segment lost 4 bases and the V segment lost 5 bases, leaving 10 bases of the junction unmatched. This CDR3 reads CASSGLASKSYEQYF. For the CDR3, the DNA is TGTGCCAGCAGCGGACTAGCATCGAAGTCATACGAGCAGTACTTC.

This chain connects TRBV6-5 to TRBJ1-5; 9 nucleotides agree with TRBD1. This CDR3 contains 15 residues. From germline, CDR1 is MNHEY and CDR2 SVGAGI. Trimming removed 6 bases from V and 7 bases from J; junction bases left unmatched: 10. In DNA, the CDR3 is TGTGCCAGCAGGCTAAGGGACAGGGAGTGGCAGCCCCAGCATTTT. Its protein product is CASRLRDREWQPQHF.

J is TRBJ1-2 and V is TRBV12-3 or TRBV12-4, with 9 nucleotides matching TRBD1. This CDR3 spans 13 amino acids. Unmatched junction bases numbered 7, after V lost 6 bases and J lost 8 bases. The DNA of the CDR3 is TGTGCCAGCAGGGGACAGGGCCTTGGAGGCTACACCTTC. It codes for CASRGQGLGGYTF.

Regarding this clone: A read error may account for a junction end that differs from germline. The chain carries TRBV25-1 and TRBJ2-5; the D is unclear. The CDR3 runs to 12 residues. The germline CDR1 and CDR2 sequences are MGHDK and SYGVNS. CDR3 amino acids: CASSESPRTQYF. The DNA for the CDR3 is TGTGCCAGCAGCGAATCTCCCCGGACCCAGTACTTC.

The chain recombines TRBV2 with TRBJ2-7; D gene ambiguous. Germline V gene sequence: CDR1 SNHLY, CDR2 FYNNEI. V shed 2 bases and J shed 2 bases, with 4 bases lying between them. This CDR3 is 12 amino acids long. The CDR3 is CASSEWPYEQYF. CDR3 in DNA: TGTGCCAGCAGTGAATGGCCCTACGAGCAGTACTTC.

J is TRBJ1-1 and V is TRBV24-1; 8 nucleotides line up with TRBD1. The CDR3 runs 15 residues. Germline values: CDR1 KGHDR, CDR2 SFDVKD. V lost 3 bases to trimming and J lost 3 bases; unmatched junction nucleotides: 5. The CDR3 loop is CATSDTGTGDTEAFF. Written as DNA, the CDR3 is TGTGCCACCAGTGATACCGGGACAGGCGACACTGAAGCTTTCTTT.

The V and J genes are TRBV5-1 and TRBJ2-7, with a tentative D call TRBD2 (8 bases). Germline CDR1 and CDR2: SGHRS and YFSETQ. This CDR3 contains 14 residues. The ends were cut back, 4 bases at V and 4 bases at J, with 15 bases in the middle. The CDR3 DNA sequence: TGCGCCAGCAGCGTGGGACAGCGGGGGTACGAGCAGTACTTC. This codes for CASSVGQRGYEQYF.

This chain joins TRBV9 and TRBJ2-3; 9 positions match TRBD2. The trim removed 0 bases at V and 4 bases at J, leaving 6 bases unmatched. The CDR3 has 16 residues. CDR1 SGDLS and CDR2 YYNGEE come from the germline V gene. This CDR3 reads CASSVASGRPPDTQYF. In nucleotides, the CDR3 is TGTGCCAGCAGCGTAGCCAGCGGGAGGCCCCCAGATACGCAGTATTTT.

The rearrangement links TRBV19 to TRBJ2-6; tentative D call: TRBD1 (6 bases). V lost 3 bases, J lost 1 base, and 13 bases lay in between. CDR1 is LNHDA and CDR2 is SQIVND in the germline V gene (reference sequence). This CDR3 is 17 amino acids long. In DNA form, the CDR3 reads TGTGCCAGTAGTATCCACTCAAGGGGGTCTGGGGCCAACGTCCTGACTTTC. Its translation: CASSIHSRGSGANVLTF.

The V gene is TRBV9, the J gene TRBJ1-4, with D possibly being TRBD1 (6 bases). The V and J ends lost 0 bases and 7 bases respectively, with 10 bases between them. Germline V lookup: CDR1 SGDLS, CDR2 YYNGEE. The CDR3 totals 14 residues. The CDR3 region has the DNA TGTGCCAGCAGCGTAGAGGGGGGGCGTGAAAAACTGTTTTTT. Translated, it gives CASSVEGGREKLFF.

V usage is TRBV11-2 and J usage is TRBJ1-3, with D perhaps matching TRBD1 (6 bases). The CDR3 length is 16 residues. Trimming took off 2 bases at V and 0 bases at J, with 11 bases between the two ends. Germline V gene data show CDR1 as SGHAT and CDR2 as FQNNGV. The CDR3 region is CASSLRRTVSGNTIYF. As DNA, the CDR3 is TGTGCCAGCAGCTTACGTAGGACAGTCTCTGGAAACACCATATATTTT. Looking up the rest from reference TRBV11-2 and TRBJ1-3 gives the full variable domain: EAGVAQSPRYKIIEKRQSVAFWCNPISGHATLYWYQQILGQGPKLLIQFQNNGVVDDSQLPKDRFSAERLKGVDSTLKIQPAKLEDSAVYLCASSLRRTVSGNTIYFGEGSWLTVV.